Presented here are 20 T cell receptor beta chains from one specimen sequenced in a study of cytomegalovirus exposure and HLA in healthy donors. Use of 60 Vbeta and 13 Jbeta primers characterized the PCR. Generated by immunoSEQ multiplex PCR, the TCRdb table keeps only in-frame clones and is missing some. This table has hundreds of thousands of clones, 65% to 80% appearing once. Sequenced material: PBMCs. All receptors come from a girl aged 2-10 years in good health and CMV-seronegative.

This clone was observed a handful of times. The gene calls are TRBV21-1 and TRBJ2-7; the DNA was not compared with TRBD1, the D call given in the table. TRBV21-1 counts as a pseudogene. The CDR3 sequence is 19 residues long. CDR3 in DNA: TGTGCCAGCACCCCTGTAGGGACAGGGGGCCCACATGGGAACTACGAGCAGTACTTC. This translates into CASTPVGTGGPHGNYEQYF.

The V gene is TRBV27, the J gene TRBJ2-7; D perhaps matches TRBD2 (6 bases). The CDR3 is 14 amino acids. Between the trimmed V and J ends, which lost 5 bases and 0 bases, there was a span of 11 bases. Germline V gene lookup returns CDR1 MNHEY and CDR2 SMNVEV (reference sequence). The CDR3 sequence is CASSLQTSSYEQYF. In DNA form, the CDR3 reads TGTGCCAGCAGTCTACAGACTAGCTCCTACGAGCAGTACTTC.

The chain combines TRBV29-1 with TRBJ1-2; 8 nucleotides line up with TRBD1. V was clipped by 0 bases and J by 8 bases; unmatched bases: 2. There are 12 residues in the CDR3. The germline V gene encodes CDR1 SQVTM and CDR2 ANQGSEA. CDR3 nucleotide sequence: TGCAGCGTTGAAGATAGGACAGGGGGCTACACCTTC. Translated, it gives CSVEDRTGGYTF.

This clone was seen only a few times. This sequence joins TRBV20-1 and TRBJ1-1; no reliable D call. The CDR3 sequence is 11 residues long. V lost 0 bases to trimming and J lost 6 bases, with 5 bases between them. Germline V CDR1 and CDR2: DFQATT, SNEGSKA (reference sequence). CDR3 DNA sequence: TGCAGTGCTAGAGATCAGGCTGAAGCTTTCTTT. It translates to CSARDQAEAFF.

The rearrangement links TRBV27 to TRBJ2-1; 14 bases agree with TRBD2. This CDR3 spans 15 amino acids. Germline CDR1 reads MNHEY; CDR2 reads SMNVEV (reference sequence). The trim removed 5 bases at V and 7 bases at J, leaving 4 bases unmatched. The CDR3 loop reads CASSVTSGGDNEQFF. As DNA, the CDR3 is TGTGCCAGCAGTGTGACTAGCGGGGGGGATAATGAGCAGTTCTTC.

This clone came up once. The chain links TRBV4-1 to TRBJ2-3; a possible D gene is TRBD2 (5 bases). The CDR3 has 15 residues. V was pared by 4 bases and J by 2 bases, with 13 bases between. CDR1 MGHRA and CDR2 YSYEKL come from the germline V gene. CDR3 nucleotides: TGCGCCAGCAGCCCCCGGACTGGCTTCACAGATACGCAGTATTTT. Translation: CASSPRTGFTDTQYF.

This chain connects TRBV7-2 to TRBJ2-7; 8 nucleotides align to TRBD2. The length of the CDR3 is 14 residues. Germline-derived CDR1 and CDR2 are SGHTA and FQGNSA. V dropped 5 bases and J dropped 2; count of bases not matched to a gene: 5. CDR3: CASSGAGDPYEQYF. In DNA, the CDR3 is TGTGCCAGCAGCGGAGCGGGAGATCCCTACGAGCAGTACTTC.

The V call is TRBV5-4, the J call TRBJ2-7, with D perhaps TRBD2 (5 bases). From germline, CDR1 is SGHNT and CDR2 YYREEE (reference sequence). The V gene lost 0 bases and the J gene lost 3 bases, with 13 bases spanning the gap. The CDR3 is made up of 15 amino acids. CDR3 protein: CASSLAPDSHYEQYF. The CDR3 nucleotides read TGTGCCAGCAGCTTGGCCCCGGACTCACACTACGAGCAGTACTTC.

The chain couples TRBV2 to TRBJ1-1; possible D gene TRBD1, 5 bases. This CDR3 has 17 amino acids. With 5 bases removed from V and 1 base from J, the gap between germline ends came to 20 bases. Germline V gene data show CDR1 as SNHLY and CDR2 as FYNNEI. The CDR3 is CASSYGHLGRQNTEAFF. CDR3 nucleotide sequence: TGTGCCAGCAGTTACGGACATCTGGGAAGGCAGAACACTGAAGCTTTCTTT.

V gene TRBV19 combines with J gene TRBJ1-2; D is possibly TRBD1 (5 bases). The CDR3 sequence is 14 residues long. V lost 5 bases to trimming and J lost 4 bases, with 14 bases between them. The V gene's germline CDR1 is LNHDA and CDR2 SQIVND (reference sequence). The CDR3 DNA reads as TGTGCCAGTAGTGAACAGGCTGGTGTCTATGGCTACACCTTC. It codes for CASSEQAGVYGYTF.

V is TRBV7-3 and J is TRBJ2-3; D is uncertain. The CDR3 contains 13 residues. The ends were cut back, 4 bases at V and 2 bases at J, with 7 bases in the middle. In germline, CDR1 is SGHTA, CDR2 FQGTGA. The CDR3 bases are TGTGCCAGCAGCTCCCTATACACAGATACGCAGTATTTT. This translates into CASSSLYTDTQYF. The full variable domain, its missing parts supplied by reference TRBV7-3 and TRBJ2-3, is GAGVSQTPSNKVTEKGKYVELRCDPISGHTALYWYRQSLGQGPEFLIYFQGTGAADDSGLPNDRFFAVRPEGSVSTLKIQRTERGDSAVYLCASSSLYTDTQYFGPGTRLTVL.

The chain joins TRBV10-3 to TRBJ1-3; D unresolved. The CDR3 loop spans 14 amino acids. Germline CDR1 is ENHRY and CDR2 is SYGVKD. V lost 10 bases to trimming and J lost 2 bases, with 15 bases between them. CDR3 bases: TGTGCCACCGACGGCGGGGTCACTGGAAACACCATATATTTT. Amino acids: CATDGGVTGNTIYF.

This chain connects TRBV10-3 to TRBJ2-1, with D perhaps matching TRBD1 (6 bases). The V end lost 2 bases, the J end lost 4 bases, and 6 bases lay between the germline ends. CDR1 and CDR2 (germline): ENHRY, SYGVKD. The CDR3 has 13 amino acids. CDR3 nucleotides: TGTGCCATCAGTGAGGGACAGTACAATGAGCAGTTCTTC. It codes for CAISEGQYNEQFF.

CDR3 region: CASSFTPPFRDRDYGYTF. DNA of the CDR3: TGTGCCAGCAGCTTTACCCCACCATTCCGGGACAGGGACTATGGCTACACCTTC. This chain uses TRBV7-3 with TRBJ1-2; 9 nucleotides match TRBD1. CDR3 length: 18 amino acids. CDR1 is SGHTA, CDR2 FQGTGA, per germline. Trimming took 3 bases from V and 3 from J; bases not matched to a gene: 14.

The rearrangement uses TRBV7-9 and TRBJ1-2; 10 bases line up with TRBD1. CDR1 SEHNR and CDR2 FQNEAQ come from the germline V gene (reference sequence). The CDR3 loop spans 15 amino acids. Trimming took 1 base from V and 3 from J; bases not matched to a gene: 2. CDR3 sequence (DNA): TGTGCCAGCAGCTTAGGCGGGACAGGGGACTATGGCTACACCTTC. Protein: CASSLGGTGDYGYTF. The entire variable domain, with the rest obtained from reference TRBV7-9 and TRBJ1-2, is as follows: DTGVSQNPRHKITKRGQNVTFRCDPISEHNRLYWYRQTLGQGPEFLTYFQNEAQLEKSRLLSDRFSAERPKGSFSTLEIQRTEQGDSAMYLCASSLGGTGDYGYTFGSGTRLTVV.

In nucleotides, the CDR3 is TGTGCCAGCAGTTTTATATTCGGGCAGCCCCAGCATTTT. The encoded protein is CASSFIFGQPQHF. The chain carries TRBV27 and TRBJ1-5; no definite D call. Trimming left V 3 bases short and J 7 bases short, with 10 bases between. This CDR3 is built from 13 residues. CDR1 is MNHEY and CDR2 is SMNVEV in the germline V gene (reference sequence).

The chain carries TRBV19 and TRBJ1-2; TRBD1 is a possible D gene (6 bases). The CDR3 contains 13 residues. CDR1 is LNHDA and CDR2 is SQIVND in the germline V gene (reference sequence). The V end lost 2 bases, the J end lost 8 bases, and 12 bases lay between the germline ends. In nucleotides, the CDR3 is TGTGCCAGTAGTATATACAGGGCTTACGGCTACACCTTC. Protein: CASSIYRAYGYTF.

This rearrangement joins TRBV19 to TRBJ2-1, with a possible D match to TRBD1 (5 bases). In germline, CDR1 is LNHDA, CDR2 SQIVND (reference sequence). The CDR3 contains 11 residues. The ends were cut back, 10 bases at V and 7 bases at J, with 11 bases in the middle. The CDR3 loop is CATSDSNEQFF. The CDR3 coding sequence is TGTGCCACCTCCGACAGTAATGAGCAGTTCTTC. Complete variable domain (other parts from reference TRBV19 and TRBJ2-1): DGGITQSPKYLFRKEGQNVTLSCEQNLNHDAMYWYRQDPGQGLRLIYYSQIVNDFQKGDIAEGYSVSREKKESFPLTVTSAQKNPTAFYLCATSDSNEQFFGPGTRLTVL.

The CDR3 loop is CASSQSFSGNIQYF. In DNA form, the CDR3 reads TGCGCCAGCAGCCAATCATTTTCCGGAAACATTCAGTACTTC. The chain has TRBV4-1 and TRBJ2-4; D gene ambiguous. V shed 2 bases and J shed 6 bases, with 11 bases lying between them. This CDR3 is 14 amino acids long. Germline V gives CDR1 MGHRA, CDR2 YSYEKL.

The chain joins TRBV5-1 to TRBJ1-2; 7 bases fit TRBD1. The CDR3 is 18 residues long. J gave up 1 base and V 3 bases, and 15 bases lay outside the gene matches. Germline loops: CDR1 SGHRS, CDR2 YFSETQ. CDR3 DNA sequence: TGCGCCAGCAGCTGGGTGGACAGGAACTCCACCCTTAACTATGGCTACACCTTC. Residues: CASSWVDRNSTLNYGYTF.